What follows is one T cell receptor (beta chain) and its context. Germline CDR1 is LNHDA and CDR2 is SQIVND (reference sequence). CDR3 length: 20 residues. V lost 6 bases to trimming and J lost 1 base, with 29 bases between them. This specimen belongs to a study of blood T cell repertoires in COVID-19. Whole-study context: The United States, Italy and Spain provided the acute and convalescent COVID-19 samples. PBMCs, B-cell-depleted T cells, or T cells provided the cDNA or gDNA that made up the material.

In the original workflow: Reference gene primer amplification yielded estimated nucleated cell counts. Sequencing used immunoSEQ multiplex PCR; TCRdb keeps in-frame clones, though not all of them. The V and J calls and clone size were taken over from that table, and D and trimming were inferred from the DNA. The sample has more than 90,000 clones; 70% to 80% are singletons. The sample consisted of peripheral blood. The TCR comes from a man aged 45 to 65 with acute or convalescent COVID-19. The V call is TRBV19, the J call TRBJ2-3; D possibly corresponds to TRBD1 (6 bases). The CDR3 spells CASRNVGGHTLGAGTDTQYF. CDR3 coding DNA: TGTGCCAGTAGAAACGTCGGCGGGCACACACTGGGGGCCGGCACAGATACGCAGTATTTT.